These T cell receptor beta chains were read from a single sample in a study of CD8 T cells in ankylosing spondylitis. TCRdb re-called the 5' RACE reads with MiXCR, one entry per CDR3 protein. The data contain 470,000 or so distinct CDR3 sequences, 25% to 30% of them seen just once; the ten biggest clones take up approximately 1%. The sequenced material came from blood, either unsorted or a sorted T cell fraction (not recorded which). These receptors originate from a male donor with ankylosing spondylitis. Each CDR3 is given with its conserved first and last residue. The order of the fields is D gene, J gene, V gene, clone size, CDR3 protein, CDR3 DNA. The D gene is left open where the match is weak. Expanded clones are given a class, and other clones once, few, many or no size at all.

d_call: TRBD1
j_call: TRBJ2-5
v_call: TRBV5-1
clone_size: few
cdr3_aa: CASSRTGHDQETQYF
cdr3_nt: TGCGCCAGCAGTCGGACAGGGCATGACCAAGAGACCCAGTACTTC

d_call: NA
j_call: TRBJ1-1
v_call: TRBV3-1
clone_size: few
cdr3_aa: CASSHHSSWNTEAFF
cdr3_nt: TGTGCCAGCAGCCACCACAGCAGTTGGAACACTGAAGCTTTCTTT

d_call: NA
j_call: TRBJ1-3
v_call: TRBV3-1
clone_size: many
cdr3_aa: CASSRGIHNSGNTIYF
cdr3_nt: TGTGCCAGTTCCCGGGGAATCCACAACTCTGGAAACACCATATATTTT

d_call: NA
j_call: TRBJ1-1
v_call: TRBV12-3/TRBV12-4
clone_size: NA
cdr3_aa: CASSLALTVMNTEAFF
cdr3_nt: TGTGCCAGCAGTTTAGCCCTGACAGTCATGAACACTGAAGCTTTCTTT

d_call: TRBD1
j_call: TRBJ2-3
v_call: TRBV20-1
clone_size: NA
cdr3_aa: CSARAGTGGAEDTQYF
cdr3_nt: TGCAGTGCTAGGGCCGGGACAGGGGGCGCAGAAGATACGCAGTATTTT

d_call: TRBD2
j_call: TRBJ2-1
v_call: TRBV6-2/TRBV6-3
clone_size: NA
cdr3_aa: CASSLAGEFYNEQFF
cdr3_nt: TGTGCCAGCAGTCTAGCGGGAGAGTTCTACAATGAGCAGTTCTTC

d_call: TRBD1
j_call: TRBJ1-4
v_call: TRBV4-1
clone_size: NA
cdr3_aa: CASSMRGQINEKLFF
cdr3_nt: TGCGCCAGCAGCATGCGGGGACAGATTAATGAAAAACTGTTTTTT

d_call: NA
j_call: TRBJ1-2
v_call: TRBV28
clone_size: NA
cdr3_aa: CASSTGFGGYTF
cdr3_nt: TGTGCCAGCAGTACAGGGTTTGGAGGCTACACCTTC

d_call: TRBD2
j_call: TRBJ2-3
v_call: TRBV6-1
clone_size: NA
cdr3_aa: CASKRGLAGIDTQYF
cdr3_nt: TGTGCCAGCAAACGGGGACTAGCGGGTATCGATACGCAGTATTTT

d_call: NA
j_call: TRBJ2-5
v_call: TRBV11-2
clone_size: NA
cdr3_aa: CASSPGVSGRRETQYF
cdr3_nt: TGTGCCAGCAGCCCCGGGGTGAGCGGGCGGCGAGAGACCCAGTACTTC

d_call: NA
j_call: TRBJ1-1
v_call: TRBV12-3/TRBV12-4
clone_size: NA
cdr3_aa: CASTPGIWDTEAFF
cdr3_nt: TGTGCCAGCACTCCGGGAATATGGGACACTGAAGCTTTCTTT

d_call: TRBD1
j_call: TRBJ2-3
v_call: TRBV7-2
clone_size: many
cdr3_aa: CASSWGQADTQYF
cdr3_nt: TGTGCCAGCAGCTGGGGACAGGCGGATACGCAGTATTTT

d_call: NA
j_call: TRBJ1-6
v_call: TRBV5-1
clone_size: NA
cdr3_aa: CASSLGGTYNSPLHF
cdr3_nt: TGCGCCAGCAGCTTGGGAGGCACCTATAATTCACCCCTCCACTTT

d_call: TRBD1
j_call: TRBJ1-2
v_call: TRBV18
clone_size: NA
cdr3_aa: CASSPSGQAYGYTF
cdr3_nt: TGTGCCAGCTCACCATCCGGACAGGCCTATGGCTACACCTTC

d_call: NA
j_call: TRBJ1-2
v_call: TRBV3-1
clone_size: NA
cdr3_aa: CASSQQQGNGYTF
cdr3_nt: TGTGCCAGCAGCCAACAGCAGGGTAATGGCTACACCTTC

d_call: NA
j_call: TRBJ2-3
v_call: TRBV7-2
clone_size: NA
cdr3_aa: CASSLVNADTQYF
cdr3_nt: TGTGCCAGCAGCTTAGTCAACGCAGATACGCAGTATTTT

d_call: NA
j_call: TRBJ2-5
v_call: TRBV6-1
clone_size: NA
cdr3_aa: CASSEGGLVYETQYF
cdr3_nt: TGTGCCAGCAGTGAAGGAGGGCTAGTCTACGAGACCCAGTACTTC

d_call: TRBD2
j_call: TRBJ2-1
v_call: TRBV2
clone_size: NA
cdr3_aa: CASTTIGTSGRAFSNEQFF
cdr3_nt: TGTGCCAGCACCACAATTGGAACTAGCGGGAGGGCCTTCAGTAATGAGCAGTTCTTC

d_call: NA
j_call: TRBJ2-3
v_call: TRBV9
clone_size: few
cdr3_aa: CASSAGTLTGAQYF
cdr3_nt: TGTGCCAGCAGCGCCGGGACTTTGACGGGTGCGCAGTATTTT

d_call: NA
j_call: TRBJ1-6
v_call: TRBV10-3
clone_size: NA
cdr3_aa: CAIRRDGDSPLHF
cdr3_nt: TGTGCCATCAGGAGAGATGGGGATTCACCCCTCCACTTT

d_call: TRBD1
j_call: TRBJ2-7
v_call: TRBV12-3/TRBV12-4
clone_size: NA
cdr3_aa: CASSLYRGHEQYF
cdr3_nt: TGTGCCAGCAGTTTATACAGGGGGCACGAGCAGTACTTC

d_call: NA
j_call: TRBJ1-5
v_call: TRBV12-3/TRBV12-4
clone_size: NA
cdr3_aa: CASTLGGLGPQHF
cdr3_nt: TGTGCCAGCACCCTAGGGGGTTTGGGGCCCCAGCATTTT

d_call: NA
j_call: TRBJ1-1
v_call: TRBV5-6
clone_size: few
cdr3_aa: CASSRGHMNTEAFF
cdr3_nt: TGTGCCAGCAGCCGGGGACATATGAACACTGAAGCTTTCTTT

d_call: NA
j_call: TRBJ2-1
v_call: TRBV11-3
clone_size: NA
cdr3_aa: CASSFSRGVHNEQFF
cdr3_nt: TGTGCCAGCAGCTTCTCAAGGGGGGTTCACAATGAGCAGTTCTTC

d_call: TRBD2
j_call: TRBJ2-1
v_call: TRBV10-3
clone_size: NA
cdr3_aa: CAISESWGEAGGYNEQFF
cdr3_nt: TGTGCCATCAGTGAGTCGTGGGGAGAAGCGGGAGGTTACAATGAGCAGTTCTTC

d_call: NA
j_call: TRBJ2-3
v_call: TRBV29-1
clone_size: few
cdr3_aa: CSVEGGDGRDTQYF
cdr3_nt: TGCAGCGTTGAAGGCGGAGATGGGAGAGATACGCAGTATTTT

d_call: TRBD2
j_call: TRBJ2-3
v_call: TRBV5-1
clone_size: NA
cdr3_aa: CASSLDSTTSGSQYF
cdr3_nt: TGCGCCAGCAGCTTGGATTCTACGACTAGCGGGAGCCAATATTTT

d_call: NA
j_call: TRBJ2-2
v_call: TRBV24-1
clone_size: few
cdr3_aa: CATARTAYGTGELFF
cdr3_nt: TGTGCCACCGCGCGGACTGCCTACGGCACCGGGGAGCTGTTTTTT

d_call: NA
j_call: TRBJ2-1
v_call: TRBV3-1
clone_size: NA
cdr3_aa: CASSRSAASYNEQFF
cdr3_nt: TGTGCCAGCAGCCGCTCGGCGGCGTCCTACAATGAGCAGTTCTTC

d_call: TRBD2
j_call: TRBJ2-1
v_call: TRBV24-1
clone_size: NA
cdr3_aa: CATSDRPGSASGMSYNEQFF
cdr3_nt: TGTGCCACCAGTGATAGGCCTGGGTCGGCTAGCGGGATGTCCTACAATGAGCAGTTCTTC

d_call: NA
j_call: TRBJ2-7
v_call: TRBV30
clone_size: many
cdr3_aa: CAWDLGDQNSYEQYF
cdr3_nt: TGTGCCTGGGACCTAGGGGACCAGAACTCCTACGAGCAGTACTTC

d_call: TRBD1
j_call: TRBJ2-2
v_call: TRBV5-1
clone_size: few
cdr3_aa: CASNADRGGTGELFF
cdr3_nt: TGCGCCAGCAACGCGGACAGGGGCGGCACCGGGGAGCTGTTTTTT

d_call: NA
j_call: TRBJ1-2
v_call: TRBV24-1
clone_size: NA
cdr3_aa: CATSRALGYGYTF
cdr3_nt: TGTGCCACCAGTCGGGCGCTGGGCTATGGCTACACCTTC

d_call: TRBD2
j_call: TRBJ2-1
v_call: TRBV30
clone_size: NA
cdr3_aa: CAFQRGAYNEQFF
cdr3_nt: TGTGCCTTCCAGCGGGGGGCCTACAATGAGCAGTTCTTC

d_call: TRBD2
j_call: TRBJ2-1
v_call: TRBV5-1
clone_size: few
cdr3_aa: CASSSRLAGTNEQFF
cdr3_nt: TGCGCCAGCAGCTCACGACTAGCGGGGACCAATGAGCAGTTCTTC

d_call: NA
j_call: TRBJ2-3
v_call: TRBV7-9
clone_size: many
cdr3_aa: CASSSSRGIDTQYF
cdr3_nt: TGTGCCAGCAGCTCAAGCCGGGGGATAGATACGCAGTATTTT

d_call: NA
j_call: TRBJ2-3
v_call: TRBV30
clone_size: once
cdr3_aa: CAVRVVDTQYF
cdr3_nt: TGTGCCGTCAGGGTGGTAGATACGCAGTATTTT

d_call: NA
j_call: TRBJ1-1
v_call: TRBV10-3
clone_size: few
cdr3_aa: CAISESWGTEAFF
cdr3_nt: TGTGCCATCAGTGAGTCCTGGGGCACTGAAGCTTTCTTT

d_call: TRBD1
j_call: TRBJ1-1
v_call: TRBV29-1
clone_size: NA
cdr3_aa: CSVVETGGTEAFF
cdr3_nt: TGCAGCGTTGTCGAGACAGGGGGAACTGAAGCTTTCTTT

d_call: NA
j_call: TRBJ2-1
v_call: TRBV12-3/TRBV12-4
clone_size: NA
cdr3_aa: CASSLSEGNEQFF
cdr3_nt: TGTGCCAGCAGTTTATCGGAGGGCAATGAGCAGTTCTTC

d_call: TRBD1
j_call: TRBJ1-6
v_call: TRBV3-1
clone_size: NA
cdr3_aa: CASRPFPGQENSPLHF
cdr3_nt: TGTGCCAGCAGACCATTCCCGGGACAGGAGAATTCACCCCTCCACTTT

d_call: NA
j_call: TRBJ2-3
v_call: TRBV5-5
clone_size: NA
cdr3_aa: CASSLAPHTDTQYF
cdr3_nt: TGTGCCAGCAGCTTAGCGCCACACACAGATACGCAGTATTTT

d_call: NA
j_call: TRBJ2-1
v_call: TRBV27
clone_size: few
cdr3_aa: CASSLYSTYNEQFF
cdr3_nt: TGTGCCAGCAGTTTATACAGTACCTACAATGAGCAGTTCTTC

d_call: TRBD1
j_call: TRBJ2-7
v_call: TRBV10-2
clone_size: NA
cdr3_aa: CASRGGQGVYEQYF
cdr3_nt: TGCGCCAGCAGGGGGGGACAGGGGGTTTACGAGCAGTACTTC

d_call: NA
j_call: TRBJ2-6
v_call: TRBV29-1
clone_size: few
cdr3_aa: CSAEGERDSGANVLTF
cdr3_nt: TGCAGCGCCGAGGGGGAGAGGGACTCTGGGGCCAACGTCCTGACTTTC

d_call: NA
j_call: TRBJ1-5
v_call: TRBV11-2
clone_size: NA
cdr3_aa: CASSPRENSNQPQHF
cdr3_nt: TGTGCCAGCAGCCCCCGGGAGAATAGCAATCAGCCCCAGCATTTT

d_call: TRBD1
j_call: TRBJ1-2
v_call: TRBV20-1
clone_size: few
cdr3_aa: CSANRGQGHGYTF
cdr3_nt: TGCAGTGCTAACCGCGGACAGGGACATGGCTACACCTTC

d_call: TRBD2
j_call: TRBJ2-1
v_call: TRBV5-1
clone_size: NA
cdr3_aa: CASTVLAGDNNEQFF
cdr3_nt: TGCGCCAGCACCGTACTAGCGGGGGACAACAATGAGCAGTTCTTC

d_call: NA
j_call: TRBJ1-1
v_call: TRBV6-6
clone_size: few
cdr3_aa: CASSSAGRRGAFF
cdr3_nt: TGTGCCAGCAGTTCCGCGGGGCGCCGGGGAGCTTTCTTT

d_call: NA
j_call: TRBJ1-6
v_call: TRBV2
clone_size: NA
cdr3_aa: CASSVDSPRLDSPLHF
cdr3_nt: TGTGCCAGCAGTGTGGACAGCCCGAGGCTGGATTCACCCCTCCACTTT

d_call: TRBD1
j_call: TRBJ2-2
v_call: TRBV7-6
clone_size: many
cdr3_aa: CASSLDRGANTGELFF
cdr3_nt: TGTGCCAGCAGCCTAGACAGGGGCGCGAACACCGGGGAGCTGTTTTTT